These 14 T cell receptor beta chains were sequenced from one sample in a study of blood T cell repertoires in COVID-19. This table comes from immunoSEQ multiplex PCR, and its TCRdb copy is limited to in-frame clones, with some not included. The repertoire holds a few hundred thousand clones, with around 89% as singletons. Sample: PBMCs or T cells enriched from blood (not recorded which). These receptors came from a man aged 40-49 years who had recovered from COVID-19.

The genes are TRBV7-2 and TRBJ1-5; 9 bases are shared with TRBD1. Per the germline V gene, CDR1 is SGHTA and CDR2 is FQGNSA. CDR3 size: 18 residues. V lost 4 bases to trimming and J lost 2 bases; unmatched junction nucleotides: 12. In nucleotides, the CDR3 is TGTGCCAGCAGCTCACCTTTCCTGGGGACAGGGCGCAATCAGCCCCAGCATTTT. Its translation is CASSSPFLGTGRNQPQHF.

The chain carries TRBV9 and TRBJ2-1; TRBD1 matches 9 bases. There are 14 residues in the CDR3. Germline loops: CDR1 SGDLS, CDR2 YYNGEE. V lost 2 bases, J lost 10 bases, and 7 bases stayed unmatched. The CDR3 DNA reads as TGTGCCAGCAGCGTTCGGGACAGGGAACGCGAGCAGTTCTTC. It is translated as CASSVRDREREQFF.

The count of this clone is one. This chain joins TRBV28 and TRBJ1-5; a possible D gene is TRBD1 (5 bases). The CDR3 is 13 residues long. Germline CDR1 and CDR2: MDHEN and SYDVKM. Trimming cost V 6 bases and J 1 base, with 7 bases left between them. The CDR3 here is CASSSGSNQPQHF. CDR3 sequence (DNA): TGTGCCAGCAGCTCAGGGAGCAATCAGCCCCAGCATTTT.

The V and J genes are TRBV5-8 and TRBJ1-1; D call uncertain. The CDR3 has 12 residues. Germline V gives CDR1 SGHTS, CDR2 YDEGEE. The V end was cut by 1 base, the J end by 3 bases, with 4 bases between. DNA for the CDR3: TGTGCCAGCAGCTTGTTAGACACTGAAGCTTTCTTT. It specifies CASSLLDTEAFF.

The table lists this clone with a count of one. The chain's CDR3 is CASSPNPQGAIGYTF. The CDR3 region has the DNA TGTGCCAGCAGTCCCAACCCCCAGGGGGCCATTGGCTACACCTTC. The chain links TRBV28 to TRBJ1-2; 8 bases line up with TRBD1. The CDR3 length is 15 residues. The V gene's germline CDR1 is MDHEN and CDR2 SYDVKM. V shed 5 bases, J shed 7 bases, and the junction held 12 bases outside the gene matches.

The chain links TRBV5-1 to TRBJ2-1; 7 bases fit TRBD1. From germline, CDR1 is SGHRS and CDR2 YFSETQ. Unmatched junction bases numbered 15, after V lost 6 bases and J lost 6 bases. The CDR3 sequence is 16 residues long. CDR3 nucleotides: TGCGCCAGCATTCGCTCAGGGGGTATTGAGGCCAATGAGCAGTTCTTC. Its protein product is CASIRSGGIEANEQFF.

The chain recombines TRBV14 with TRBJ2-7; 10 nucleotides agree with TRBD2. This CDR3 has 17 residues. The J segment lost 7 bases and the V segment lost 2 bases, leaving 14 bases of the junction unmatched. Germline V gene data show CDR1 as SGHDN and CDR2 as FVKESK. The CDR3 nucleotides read TGTGCCAGCAGCCAACAAAACGGACTAGCGGAAATGGGGGAGCAGTACTTC. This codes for CASSQQNGLAEMGEQYF.

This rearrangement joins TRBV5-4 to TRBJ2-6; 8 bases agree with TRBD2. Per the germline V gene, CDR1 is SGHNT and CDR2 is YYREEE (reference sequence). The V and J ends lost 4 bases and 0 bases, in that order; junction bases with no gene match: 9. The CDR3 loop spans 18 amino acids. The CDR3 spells CASSTGGGRRSGANVLTF. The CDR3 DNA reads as TGTGCCAGCAGCACTGGCGGCGGGAGGCGCTCTGGGGCCAACGTCCTGACTTTC.

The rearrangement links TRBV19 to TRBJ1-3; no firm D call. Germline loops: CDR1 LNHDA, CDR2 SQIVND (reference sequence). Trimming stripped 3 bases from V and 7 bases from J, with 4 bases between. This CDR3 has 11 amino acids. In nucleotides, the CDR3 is TGTGCCAGTAGTATTTATAACACCATATATTTT. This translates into CASSIYNTIYF.

The CDR3 sequence is CASSDGTGGQETQYF. In nucleotides, the CDR3 is TGTGCCAGCAGTGATGGGACAGGGGGGCAAGAGACCCAGTACTTC. This chain connects TRBV6-1 to TRBJ2-5; 11 nucleotides line up with TRBD1. The V and J ends lost 3 bases and 2 bases, in that order; junction bases with no gene match: 2. This CDR3 is built from 15 residues. CDR1 and CDR2 from the germline V gene are MNHNS and SASEGT.

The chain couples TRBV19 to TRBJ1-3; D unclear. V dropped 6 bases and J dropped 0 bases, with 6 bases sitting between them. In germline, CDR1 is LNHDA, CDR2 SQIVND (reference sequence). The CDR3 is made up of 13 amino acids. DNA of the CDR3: TGTGCCAGTAGGCCAGTCTCTGGAAACACCATATATTTT. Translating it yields CASRPVSGNTIYF.

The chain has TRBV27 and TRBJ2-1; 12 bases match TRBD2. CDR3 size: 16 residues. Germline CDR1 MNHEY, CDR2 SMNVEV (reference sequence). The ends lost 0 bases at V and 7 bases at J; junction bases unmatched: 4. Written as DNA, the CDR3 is TGTGCCAGCAGTTTATCGGGACTAGCGGGTAGTAATGAGCAGTTCTTC. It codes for CASSLSGLAGSNEQFF.

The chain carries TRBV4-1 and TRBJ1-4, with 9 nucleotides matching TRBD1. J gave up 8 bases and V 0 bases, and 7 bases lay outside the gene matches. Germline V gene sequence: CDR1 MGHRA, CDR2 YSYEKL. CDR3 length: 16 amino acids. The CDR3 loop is CASSQDPGQGSEKLFF. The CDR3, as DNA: TGCGCCAGCAGCCAAGATCCGGGACAGGGTAGCGAAAAACTGTTTTTT.

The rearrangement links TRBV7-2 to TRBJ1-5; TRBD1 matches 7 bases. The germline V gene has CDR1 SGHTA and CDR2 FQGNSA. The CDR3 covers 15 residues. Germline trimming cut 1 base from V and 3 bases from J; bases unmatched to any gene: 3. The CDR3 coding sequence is TGTGCCAGCAGCTTAGTGACAGGGATCAATCAGCCCCAGCATTTT. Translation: CASSLVTGINQPQHF.